A single sample gave rise to the 32 T cell receptor beta chains below, sequenced in a study of beta chain features in type 1 diabetes. What was sequenced were expressed TCRB transcripts, since all of the isolated RNA had been reverse transcribed. Method: immunoSEQ multiplex PCR; TCRdb's copy keeps in-frame clones and lacks some. The sample consists of about 900,000 clones, 17% of them appearing once. The sample was naive CD4+ T cells from blood. These receptors came from a woman aged 18-29 years in good health.

This clone came up a few times. The V and J genes are TRBV7-2 and TRBJ1-1, with D tentatively TRBD1 (5 bases). CDR1 and CDR2 (germline): SGHTA, FQGNSA. The CDR3 sequence is 14 residues long. V was trimmed by 5 bases and J by 1 base, leaving 11 bases between them. This CDR3 reads CASSRVGGNTEAFF. In DNA, the CDR3 is TGTGCCAGCAGCCGGGTCGGGGGGAACACTGAAGCTTTCTTT.

The rearrangement uses TRBV7-8 and TRBJ1-5, with TRBD1 as a possible D gene (5 bases). V was clipped by 5 bases and J by 9 bases, with 11 bases between them. The CDR3 covers 12 residues. The germline V gene encodes CDR1 SGHVS and CDR2 FQNEAQ. The CDR3 DNA follows: TGTGCCAGCAGCCGAGACAGATCGCCCCAGCATTTT. Amino acid sequence: CASSRDRSPQHF.

This chain links TRBV13 with TRBJ1-6; D perhaps matches TRBD1 (6 bases). The germline V gene has CDR1 PRHDT and CDR2 FYEKMQ (reference sequence). The CDR3 is 15 residues long. The V end lost 0 bases, the J end lost 8 bases, and 11 bases lay between the germline ends. The chain's CDR3 is CASSLGPRGYSPLHF. The DNA of the CDR3 is TGTGCCAGCAGCTTAGGCCCCAGGGGTTATTCACCCCTCCACTTT.

The CDR3 region has the DNA TGCGCCAGCAGCCCAGGGACTAGCGTAATGACCTACGAGCAGTACTTC. Translated: CASSPGTSVMTYEQYF. The gene calls are TRBV5-1 and TRBJ2-7; 10 nucleotides align to TRBD2. V lost 4 bases, J lost 2 bases, and 9 bases stayed unmatched. CDR1 SGHRS and CDR2 YFSETQ come from the germline V gene. The CDR3 loop spans 16 amino acids.

This clone was found a few times. The DNA for the CDR3 is TGTGCCAGCAGCTCAGTTACTAGCGCACAGCAGTTCTTC. This translates into CASSSVTSAQQFF. This chain connects TRBV7-3 to TRBJ2-1, with 7 bases matching TRBD2. The CDR3 sequence is 13 residues long. Germline CDR1 and CDR2: SGHTA and FQGTGA. Trimming removed 4 bases from V and 11 bases from J; junction bases left unmatched: 8.

The V call is TRBV30, the J call TRBJ1-1, with D maybe TRBD1 (5 bases). CDR1 and CDR2 from the germline V gene are GTSNPN and SVGIG (reference sequence). Trimming removed 8 bases at V and 4 bases at J, with 17 bases between. The CDR3 runs 13 residues. Here the CDR3 DNA reads TGTGCCCCGGGTGTGGGGCAGGGCACTGAAGCTTTCTTT. Its translation is CAPGVGQGTEAFF.

This clone was seen a handful of times. The rearrangement uses TRBV9 and TRBJ1-1, with TRBD1 as a possible D gene (5 bases). CDR1 and CDR2 from the germline V gene are SGDLS and YYNGEE. The V and J ends lost 4 bases and 1 base respectively, with 8 bases between them. This CDR3 is 13 amino acids long. CDR3 protein: CASSRGENTEAFF. The CDR3 nucleotides are TGTGCCAGCAGCAGGGGTGAGAACACTGAAGCTTTCTTT.

V is TRBV29-1 and J is TRBJ2-3; 7 bases fit TRBD1. With V trimmed by 6 bases and J by 8 bases, 8 bases remained unmatched. The V gene's germline CDR1 is SQVTM and CDR2 ANQGSEA. This CDR3 comprises 12 residues. The CDR3 loop reads CSVVQGWSTQYF. The DNA of the CDR3 is TGCAGCGTCGTACAGGGGTGGAGTACGCAGTATTTT.

This chain links TRBV19 with TRBJ2-6; perhaps TRBD1 as D (5 bases). Germline CDR1 is LNHDA and CDR2 is SQIVND (reference sequence). This CDR3 comprises 13 residues. The V and J ends lost 3 bases and 13 bases respectively, with 13 bases between them. The CDR3 region is CASSMGRVRVLTF. The CDR3 DNA sequence: TGTGCCAGTAGTATGGGCAGGGTACGGGTCCTGACTTTC.

V usage is TRBV29-1 and J usage is TRBJ2-1, with a possible D match to TRBD2 (6 bases). V was pared by 7 bases and J by 0 bases, with 19 bases between. The CDR3 loop spans 16 amino acids. Germline V gene sequence: CDR1 SQVTM, CDR2 ANQGSEA. As DNA, the CDR3 is TGCAGCGGGGGGGAGAGGACCGGAAGCTCCTACAATGAGCAGTTCTTC. Protein sequence: CSGGERTGSSYNEQFF.

This clone was seen a handful of times. The V call is TRBV7-9, the J call TRBJ2-2; TRBD2 is a possible D gene (6 bases). CDR1 and CDR2 from the germline V gene are SEHNR and FQNEAQ (reference sequence). V lost 11 bases, J lost 2 bases, and 15 bases lay in between. This CDR3 contains 14 residues. As DNA, the CDR3 is TGTGCCGGACGGAGGAGGGATAACACCGGGGAGCTGTTTTTT. It encodes CAGRRRDNTGELFF.

As concerns this clone: The same CDR3 also results from other DNA sequences found in this sample. The J gene is TRBJ1-1, the V gene TRBV25-1, with unresolved D. Trimming left V 3 bases short and J 1 base short, with 6 bases between. Germline values: CDR1 MGHDK, CDR2 SYGVNS. This CDR3 has 13 residues. CDR3 nucleotide sequence: TGTGCCAGCAGTGAGCCAGGGAACACTGAAGCTTTCTTT. It is translated as CASSEPGNTEAFF. The variable domain in full, with the rest retrieved from reference TRBV25-1 and TRBJ1-1, is EADIYQTPRYLVIGTGKKITLECSQTMGHDKMYWYQQDPGMELHLIHYSYGVNSTEKGDLSSESTVSRIRTEHFPLTLESARPSHTSQYLCASSEPGNTEAFFGQGTRLTVV.

This rearrangement joins TRBV9 to TRBJ2-5, with D tentatively TRBD2 (6 bases). The CDR3 is 16 amino acids. Trimming removed 0 bases from V and 4 bases from J, with 16 bases in between. Germline V gene data show CDR1 as SGDLS and CDR2 as YYNGEE. CDR3 amino acids: CASSVAGNGGGETQYF. DNA of the CDR3: TGTGCCAGCAGCGTAGCCGGGAACGGGGGTGGAGAGACCCAGTACTTC.

This clone has more than one count but fewer than ten. The V gene is TRBV27, the J gene TRBJ2-7; 11 nucleotides align to TRBD2. The CDR3 sequence is 15 residues long. V gave up 8 bases and J gave up 5 bases; unmatched junction bases: 11. CDR1 is MNHEY, CDR2 SMNVEV, per germline (reference sequence). The CDR3 nucleotides are TGTGCCAGCCGGGATATAGCGGGAGGGTTGGACGAGCAGTACTTC. Translation gives CASRDIAGGLDEQYF.

This clone has just a few counts. Other DNA sequences in this sample translate to the same CDR3. V is TRBV9 and J is TRBJ2-1; no clear D gene. Trimming cost V 0 bases and J 4 bases, with 5 bases left between them. The CDR3 runs to 13 residues. Germline V gene data show CDR1 as SGDLS and CDR2 as YYNGEE. CDR3 DNA sequence: TGTGCCAGCAGCGTAGGTCAGTACAATGAGCAGTTCTTC. Translation: CASSVGQYNEQFF.

The chain combines TRBV5-1 with TRBJ1-4; perhaps TRBD1 as D (6 bases). The CDR3 runs 15 residues. Trimming stripped 4 bases from V and 8 bases from J, with 18 bases between. The germline V gene encodes CDR1 SGHRS and CDR2 YFSETQ. The CDR3 DNA is TGCGCCAGCAGCCACGTTTTGGGGGCAGGGGAAAAACTGTTTTTT. It specifies CASSHVLGAGEKLFF.

This clone came up a few times. This chain uses TRBV6-5 with TRBJ2-1; D may be TRBD2 (6 bases). CDR1 MNHEY and CDR2 SVGAGI come from the germline V gene. V was shortened by 4 bases and J by 4 bases, with 11 bases between the two germline ends. CDR3 length: 14 amino acids. The CDR3 region has the DNA TGTGCCAGCAGTTCGGGAGTAGGGTACAATGAGCAGTTCTTC. This codes for CASSSGVGYNEQFF.

This clone was picked up a small number of times. V gene TRBV9 combines with J gene TRBJ2-2; 8 bases fit TRBD1. This CDR3 is 16 amino acids long. The germline V gene has CDR1 SGDLS and CDR2 YYNGEE. Trimming at V came to 3 bases and at J to 2 bases, leaving 6 bases not matched to a gene. The CDR3 nucleotides are TGTGCCAGCAGCGCCAGACAGGGGACAAACACCGGGGAGCTGTTTTTT. Amino acids: CASSARQGTNTGELFF.

The gene calls are TRBV9 and TRBJ1-1; no reliable D call. Germline CDR1 reads SGDLS; CDR2 reads YYNGEE. CDR3 length: 15 amino acids. V was shortened by 0 bases and J by 0 bases, with 9 bases between the two germline ends. The CDR3 bases are TGTGCCAGCAGCGTAGGCGGCAGCCTGAACACTGAAGCTTTCTTT. As protein: CASSVGGSLNTEAFF.

The chain couples TRBV20-1 to TRBJ2-7; possibly TRBD1 for D (5 bases). Trimming removed 3 bases from V and 13 bases from J, with 13 bases in between. The CDR3 covers 10 residues. Germline V gene sequence: CDR1 DFQATT, CDR2 SNEGSKA (reference sequence). CDR3 DNA sequence: TGCAGTGCTAGTCGGAGCAGGGAATACTTC. It is translated as CSASRSREYF.

The rearrangement uses TRBV27 and TRBJ2-2; D tentatively fits TRBD1 or TRBD2 (6 bases each). The germline V gene encodes CDR1 MNHEY and CDR2 SMNVEV (reference sequence). V was pared by 1 base and J by 7 bases, with 19 bases between. This CDR3 comprises 17 residues. CDR3 sequence reads: CASSLWGAGTRIGELFF. CDR3 DNA: TGTGCCAGCAGTTTATGGGGGGCCGGGACCCGCATCGGGGAGCTGTTTTTT.

In its sample, this clone was seen a few times. This sequence joins TRBV11-2 and TRBJ2-7; TRBD2 matches 15 bases. V lost 6 bases to trimming and J lost 3 bases; unmatched junction nucleotides: 3. This CDR3 is built from 15 residues. The germline V gene has CDR1 SGHAT and CDR2 FQNNGV. The CDR3 loop reads CASRAGLAGGYEQYF. The CDR3 coding sequence is TGTGCCAGCAGGGCGGGACTAGCGGGGGGCTACGAGCAGTACTTC.

This clone has a handful of counts. The CDR3 sequence is CASGDAGTGDTADTGELFF. CDR3 DNA: TGCGCCAGCGGGGATGCCGGGACAGGGGATACCGCGGACACCGGGGAGCTGTTTTTT. V usage is TRBV10-1 and J usage is TRBJ2-2; 10 nucleotides line up with TRBD1. The CDR3 is 19 residues long. V lost 8 bases, J lost 3 bases, and 18 bases stayed unmatched. The germline CDR1 and CDR2 sequences are WNHNN and SYGVQD (reference sequence).

The V and J genes are TRBV27 and TRBJ2-2; 8 bases match TRBD2. Germline CDR1 is MNHEY and CDR2 is SMNVEV (reference sequence). Losses at the gene ends were 5 bases for V and 5 bases for J; bases not matched to a gene: 7. CDR3 length equals 15 residues. CDR3 nucleotides: TGTGCCAGCAGTCCCCGGGGGGGGCGGACCGGGGAGCTGTTTTTT. It codes for CASSPRGGRTGELFF.

The CDR3 DNA is TGTGCCAGCAGCCAAGATTATGTAGATACGCAGTATTTT. Translating it yields CASSQDYVDTQYF. The genes are TRBV4-2 and TRBJ2-3; D is uncertain. V lost 0 bases and J 5 bases, leaving 6 bases between the germline ends. CDR1 is LGHNA and CDR2 is YNFKEQ in the germline V gene. The CDR3 covers 13 residues.

This clone came up a few times. V is TRBV7-9 and J is TRBJ2-4; TRBD1 matches at 9 bases. The CDR3 has 17 residues. V dropped 1 base and J dropped 1; count of bases not matched to a gene: 5. Per germline, CDR1 SEHNR and CDR2 FQNEAQ (reference sequence). The CDR3 here is CASSLDRGRGAKNIQYF. The CDR3, as DNA: TGTGCCAGCAGCTTAGACAGGGGGCGCGGGGCCAAAAACATTCAGTACTTC. The whole variable domain, remainder taken from reference TRBV7-9 and TRBJ2-4, is DTGVSQNPRHKITKRGQNVTFRCDPISEHNRLYWYRQTLGQGPEFLTYFQNEAQLEKSRLLSDRFSAERPKGSFSTLEIQRTEQGDSAMYLCASSLDRGRGAKNIQYFGAGTRLSVL.

This clone occurred a few times. This chain uses TRBV5-1 with TRBJ2-1; the D is unclear. Trimming took 0 bases from V and 6 from J, leaving 10 bases between them. CDR1 is SGHRS, CDR2 YFSETQ, per germline. This CDR3 has 14 residues. In DNA form, the CDR3 reads TGCGCCAGCAGCTTGGACGGTATGCGCAATGAGCAGTTCTTC. The encoded protein is CASSLDGMRNEQFF.

V gene TRBV6-5 combines with J gene TRBJ2-1; 11 bases match TRBD1. The CDR3 covers 14 residues. V gave up 5 bases and J gave up 9 bases; unmatched junction bases: 6. Germline V lookup: CDR1 MNHEY, CDR2 SVGAGI. CDR3 DNA: TGTGCCAGCAGTCACGGACAGGGGGCGTTTGAGCAGTTCTTC. Translating it yields CASSHGQGAFEQFF.

A few counts support this clone. V usage is TRBV18 and J usage is TRBJ2-5, with a tentative D call TRBD1 (6 bases). Germline-derived CDR1 and CDR2 are KGHSH and LQKENI. This CDR3 has 15 amino acids. V was trimmed by 1 base and J by 5 bases, leaving 14 bases between them. For the CDR3, the DNA is TGTGCCAGCTCACCACAGCAGGGGACCGAGGAGACCCAGTACTTC. Translating it yields CASSPQQGTEETQYF.

V usage is TRBV7-2 and J usage is TRBJ2-3; D is undetermined. The ends were cut back, 7 bases at V and 3 bases at J, with 8 bases in the middle. Germline CDR1 and CDR2: SGHTA and FQGNSA. The CDR3 length is 12 residues. The CDR3 nucleotides read TGTGCCAGCAACAGACTGACAGATACGCAGTATTTT. Protein: CASNRLTDTQYF.

The chain is built from TRBV7-2 and TRBJ2-1; unclear D gene. Trimming took 3 bases from V and 5 from J, leaving 8 bases between them. This CDR3 contains 13 residues. In germline, CDR1 is SGHTA, CDR2 FQGNSA. The CDR3 DNA is TGTGCCAGCAGCTTTCCTAGGGACAATGAGCAGTTCTTC. Protein product: CASSFPRDNEQFF.

The rearrangement links TRBV6-5 to TRBJ1-5; 7 nucleotides line up with TRBD1. The germline V gene encodes CDR1 MNHEY and CDR2 SVGAGI. J lost 4 bases, V lost 6 bases, and 6 bases had no gene match. This CDR3 has 14 residues. The CDR3 nucleotides read TGTGCCAGCAGATCCGGACAGGTAAATCAGCCCCAGCATTTT. Protein product: CASRSGQVNQPQHF.